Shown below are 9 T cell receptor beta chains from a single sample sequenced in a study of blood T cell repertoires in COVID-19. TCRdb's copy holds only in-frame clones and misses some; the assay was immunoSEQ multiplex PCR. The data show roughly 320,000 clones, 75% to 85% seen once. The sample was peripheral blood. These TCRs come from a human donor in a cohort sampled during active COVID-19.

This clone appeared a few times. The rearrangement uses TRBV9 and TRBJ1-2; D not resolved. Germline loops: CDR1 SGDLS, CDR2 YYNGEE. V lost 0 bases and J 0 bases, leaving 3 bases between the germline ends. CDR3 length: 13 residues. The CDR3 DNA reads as TGTGCCAGCAGCGTAGACTCTAACTATGGCTACACCTTC. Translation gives CASSVDSNYGYTF.

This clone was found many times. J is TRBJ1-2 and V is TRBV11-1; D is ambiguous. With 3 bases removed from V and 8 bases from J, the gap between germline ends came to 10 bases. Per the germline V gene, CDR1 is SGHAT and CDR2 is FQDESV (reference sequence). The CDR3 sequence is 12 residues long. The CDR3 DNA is TGTGCCAGCAGCTTTTGGAAGGAGGGCTACACCTTC. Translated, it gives CASSFWKEGYTF.

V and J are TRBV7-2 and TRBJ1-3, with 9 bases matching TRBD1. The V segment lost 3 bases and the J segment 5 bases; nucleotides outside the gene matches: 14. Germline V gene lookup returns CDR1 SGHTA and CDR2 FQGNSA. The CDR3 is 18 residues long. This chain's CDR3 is CASSFDGTGSPLRNTIYF. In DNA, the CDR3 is TGTGCCAGCAGCTTTGATGGGACAGGGTCCCCGCTTCGAAACACCATATATTTT.

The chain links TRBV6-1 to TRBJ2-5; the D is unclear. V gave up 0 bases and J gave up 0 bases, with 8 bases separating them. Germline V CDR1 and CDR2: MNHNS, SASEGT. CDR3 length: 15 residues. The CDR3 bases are TGTGCCAGCAGTGAAGCGGCTAGGTACCAAGAGACCCAGTACTTC. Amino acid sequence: CASSEAARYQETQYF.

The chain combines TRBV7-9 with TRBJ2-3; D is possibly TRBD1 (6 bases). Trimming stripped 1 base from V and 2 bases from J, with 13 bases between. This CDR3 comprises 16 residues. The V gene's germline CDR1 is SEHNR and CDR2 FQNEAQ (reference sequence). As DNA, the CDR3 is TGTGCCAGCAGCTTAGTAAGGGGGTTAGTCACAGATACGCAGTATTTT. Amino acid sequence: CASSLVRGLVTDTQYF.

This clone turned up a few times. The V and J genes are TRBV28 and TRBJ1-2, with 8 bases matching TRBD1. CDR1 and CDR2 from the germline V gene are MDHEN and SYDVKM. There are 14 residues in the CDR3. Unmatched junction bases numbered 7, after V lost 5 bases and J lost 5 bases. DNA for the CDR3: TGTGCCAGCAGTCGGAACAGGGGGTGGTATGGCTACACCTTC. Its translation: CASSRNRGWYGYTF.

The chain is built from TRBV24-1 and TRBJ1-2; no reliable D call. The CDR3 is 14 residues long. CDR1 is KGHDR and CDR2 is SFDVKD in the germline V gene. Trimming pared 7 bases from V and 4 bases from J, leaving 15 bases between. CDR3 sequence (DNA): TGTGCCACCAGCAGCGGGCCAACGGGCTATGGCTACACCTTC. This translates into CATSSGPTGYGYTF.

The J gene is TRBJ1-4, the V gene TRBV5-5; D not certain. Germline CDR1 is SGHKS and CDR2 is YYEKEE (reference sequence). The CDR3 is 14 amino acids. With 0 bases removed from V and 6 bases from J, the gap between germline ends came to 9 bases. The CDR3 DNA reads TGTGCCAGCAGCTTGGAACAGTGGCATGAAAAACTGTTTTTT. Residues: CASSLEQWHEKLFF.

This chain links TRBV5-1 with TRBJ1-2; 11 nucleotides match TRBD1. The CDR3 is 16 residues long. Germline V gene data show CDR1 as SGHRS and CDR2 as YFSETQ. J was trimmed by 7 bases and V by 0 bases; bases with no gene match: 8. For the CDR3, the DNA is TGCGCCAGCAGCTTGGCCTCCGGGACAGGGGGTTTTGGCTACACCTTC. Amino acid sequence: CASSLASGTGGFGYTF.